This record concerns one TCR beta chain sequence. Its antigen has not been determined. No base quality information exists; no much larger clone differs at one position. This specimen comes from a study of T cell responses to AZD1222 COVID-19 vaccine (dated by TCRdb to about 2021). In the study overall: TCR sequencing was performed for some 250 trial participants, of whom some 200 were given two doses of AZD1222 and about 25 were given two doses of MenACWY control vaccine. Enrollment into the trials was organized by age into subgroups of 18-55, 56-69 and 70-plus years, and those subgroups contained roughly 140, 27 and 60 TCR-sequenced participants, respectively. The study at large found these results: The vaccine-associated CD4 TCRs covered the entire spike protein, and the dominant responses fell in regions 160-218 and 743-854. After two AZD1222 doses, both the breadth and the depth of spike-specific TCRs were significantly higher than at day 0 and than in MenACWY recipients. Participants were mostly white British, with more females than males. The authors suggested clonal diversity may have been underestimated. Reportedly, close to half of the unique spike-specific TCRs recognized epitopes lying outside the regions that are mutated in the B.1.351 and B.1.1.7 variants. In the small 56-69-year group, the increase in depth fell short of significance, most likely because of low power. Because no day 14 peak-response samples were available, repertoires were characterized only after the peak T cell response. Conclusions about previously exposed vaccinees are limited because only 5 or 6 AZD1222 recipients were SARS-CoV-2 seropositive at baseline.

This specimen's time point label, interpreted: about 28 days (+/-7) after the second vaccine dose. AZD1222 recipients with second doses at about 4 weeks or about 12 weeks were pooled, because spike-specific TCR depth and breadth did not differ between schedules. Samples from vaccinated people were obtained from the UK trials COV001 and COV002, which included a single-blind randomized controlled phase 2/3 trial of AZD1222 (ChAdOx1 nCoV-19) in healthy adults. For TCRbeta chain sequencing, PBMC samples from trial participants were taken at day 0 and at day 28 after the second dose. The CDR3 runs 17 amino acids, cysteine and phenylalanine included. Kept here is only the CDR3 DNA, which spans 51 bases and is read in frame from base 1. Sequences SGHDT (CDR1) and YYEEEE (CDR2) are obtained from the germline V gene. The CDR3 regions of human TCRbeta chains were subjected to immunosequencing. For the original study's pipeline: Repertoire TCRs were checked for matches against a reference library of SARS-CoV-2-specific TCRs that had been generated using the MIRA antigen-specificity platform. Breadth meant the fraction of unique TCRs that were SARS-CoV-2-associated, whereas depth meant the fraction of total T cells that were SARS-CoV-2-associated. Using the MIRA data, every spike-specific TCR was mapped to the spike region that the TCR reacted to and assigned to either a CD4 or a CD8 class. Log10-transformed breadth and depth values were compared by one-way ANOVA with Sidak's multiple comparisons tests. TCRdb obtained this table from immuneACCESS and retained in-frame rearrangements with V and J assigned. These tables miss some clones; where compared with another copy, unresolved V genes account for less than half of the shortfall, and the remainder is unexplained. V, J and clone size are those of that table, while D and trimming were read from the DNA. The sample data list around 190,000 clones, and 85% to 95% of these were observed just once. Clones ranked in the top ten supply roughly 1.7% of the sample.

The sequencing used peripheral blood, collected 28 days after the second AZD1222 dose. The receptor was derived from an adult who received the AZD1222 COVID-19 vaccine. The V gene is TRBV5-6 and the J gene is TRBJ2-5; the junction holds 9 bases that match TRBD1. TRBJ2-7 explains the end of the DNA better; the J call may be wrong. Here the CDR3 is given as CASSLGDRAPGFYEQYF. The DNA reads TGTGCCAGCAGCTTGGGGGACAGGGCCCCCGGGTTTTACGAGCAGTACTTC.